These T cell receptor beta chains were read from a single sample in a study of cytomegalovirus exposure and HLA in healthy donors. Data came from immunoSEQ multiplex PCR; TCRdb stores just in-frame clones and leaves some out. The data show 65,000 to 100,000 clones, with roughly 77% seen just once and around 15% held by the top ten. The sample taken for sequencing was PBMCs. These receptors were taken from a woman in her thirties or forties in good health and CMV-seropositive. CDR3s include the opening cysteine and the closing phenylalanine or tryptophan. The D gene is left open where the match is weak. Rows may omit the clone size; those that give it use once, few, many or a size class.

TRBV11-2,15,TRBJ2-5,.,.,CASVRDTPYQETQYF,TGTGCCAGCGTCCGGGACACCCCGTACCAAGAGACCCAGTACTTC
TRBV6-6,15,TRBJ1-1,once,.,CASSYSRSGWTEAFF,TGTGCCAGCAGTTACTCGAGGTCCGGGTGGACTGAAGCTTTCTTT
TRBV11-3,14,TRBJ2-1,few,.,CASSLWGTNNEQFF,TGTGCCAGCAGCTTATGGGGCACCAACAATGAGCAGTTCTTC
TRBV18,16,TRBJ2-7,.,TRBD2,CASSPQLGLAGDEQYF,TGTGCCAGCTCACCACAGTTAGGACTAGCGGGTGACGAGCAGTACTTC
TRBV5-1,12,TRBJ2-1,.,.,CASSSLDNEQFF,TGCGCCAGCAGCTCACTAGACAATGAGCAGTTCTTC
TRBV6-5,13,TRBJ1-1,.,.,CASRTPGNTEAFF,TGTGCCAGCAGAACCCCAGGGAACACTGAAGCTTTCTTT
TRBV2,12,TRBJ1-5,.,.,CASSDSDQPQHF,TGTGCCAGCAGTGACTCCGATCAGCCCCAGCATTTT
TRBV7-9,16,TRBJ1-3,few,.,CASSFTGLDSGNTIYF,TGTGCCAGCAGCTTTACAGGGTTAGACTCTGGAAACACCATATATTTT
TRBV6-5,12,TRBJ1-4,few,.,CASSGGSEKLFF,TGTGCCAGCAGTGGGGGGTCTGAAAAACTGTTTTTT
TRBV7-8,19,TRBJ2-1,.,TRBD2,CASSLVTPYSGGAAREQFF,TGTGCCAGCAGCTTAGTAACCCCCTATAGCGGGGGGGCGGCGCGTGAGCAGTTCTTC
TRBV19,14,TRBJ1-5,.,TRBD1,CASSVGQGNQPQHF,TGTGCCAGTAGTGTGGGACAGGGTAATCAGCCCCAGCATTTT
TRBV6-1,18,TRBJ2-6,.,TRBD1,CASSEVGQGISGANVLTF,TGTGCCAGCAGTGAAGTGGGACAGGGGATTTCTGGGGCCAACGTCCTGACTTTC
TRBV5-1,15,TRBJ2-5,.,TRBD2,CASSLGSGGQETQYF,TGCGCCAGCAGCTTGGGGAGCGGGGGTCAAGAGACCCAGTACTTC
TRBV9,16,TRBJ1-3,.,TRBD1,CASSRILTGPGNTIYF,TGTGCCAGCAGCCGAATCTTGACAGGGCCTGGAAACACCATATATTTT
TRBV30,12,TRBJ1-1,.,.,CAWGGENTEAFF,TGTGCCTGGGGGGGGGAGAACACTGAAGCTTTCTTT
TRBV6-1,14,TRBJ2-7,once,.,CASSAPGQVYEQYF,TGTGCCAGCAGCGCACCGGGACAAGTCTACGAGCAGTACTTC
TRBV5-1,12,TRBJ2-1,few,.,CASSYRVNEQFF,TGCGCCAGCAGCTACAGGGTTAATGAGCAGTTCTTC
TRBV7-2,16,TRBJ1-2,.,.,CASSLAWDEGSYGYTF,TGTGCCAGCAGCTTAGCATGGGATGAGGGATCCTATGGCTACACCTTC
TRBV18,16,TRBJ2-2,.,TRBD2,CASSPGTGGDGGELFF,TGTGCCAGCTCACCAGGAACGGGAGGTGACGGCGGGGAGCTGTTTTTT
TRBV14,15,TRBJ1-1,.,TRBD1,CASSLQPGGRTEAFF,TGTGCCAGCAGCCTTCAACCAGGGGGTAGAACTGAAGCTTTCTTT
TRBV7-3,14,TRBJ2-1,.,.,CASSTQLGSGEQFF,TGTGCCAGCAGCACACAACTAGGTTCTGGGGAGCAGTTCTTC
TRBV7-9,16,TRBJ2-7,.,.,CASSLGVRPLGDEQYF,TGTGCCAGCAGCTTAGGAGTCAGACCATTGGGCGACGAGCAGTACTTC
TRBV6-5,13,TRBJ2-7,.,TRBD2,CASSPGGPHEQYF,TGTGCCAGCAGTCCGGGAGGGCCCCACGAGCAGTACTTC
TRBV4-2,14,TRBJ2-5,.,TRBD2,CASSQGLSGETQYF,TGTGCCAGCAGCCAAGGACTTAGCGGGGAGACCCAGTACTTC
TRBV2,18,TRBJ2-3,.,TRBD1,CATKSPLGQGTSTDTQYF,TGTGCCACCAAGTCCCCTTTGGGACAGGGAACTAGCACAGATACGCAGTATTTT
TRBV2,15,TRBJ1-5,.,.,CASRPGIYSNQPQHF,TGTGCCAGCAGGCCCGGGATCTATAGCAATCAGCCCCAGCATTTT
TRBV7-8,17,TRBJ1-1,.,TRBD1,CASSPQTGTDVNTEAFF,TGTGCCAGCAGCCCCCAAACCGGGACAGATGTGAACACTGAAGCTTTCTTT
TRBV6-5,14,TRBJ2-7,.,.,CASSPGGTYYEQYF,TGTGCCAGCAGTCCGGGTGGCACCTACTACGAGCAGTACTTC
TRBV19,14,TRBJ2-5,.,.,CASSTPGLGETQYF,TGTGCCAGTAGCACACCGGGACTCGGGGAGACCCAGTACTTC
TRBV19,15,TRBJ2-7,.,.,CASSINRAASYEQYF,TGTGCCAGTAGTATAAACAGGGCCGCCTCCTACGAGCAGTACTTC
TRBV7-9,15,TRBJ2-1,few,TRBD2,CASSFRDYSYNEQFF,TGTGCCAGCAGCTTCCGGGACTACTCCTACAATGAGCAGTTCTTC
TRBV7-3,13,TRBJ1-2,.,TRBD1,CASRITGGDGYTF,TGTGCCAGCAGAATTACAGGGGGCGATGGCTACACCTTC
TRBV29-1,11,TRBJ2-7,.,.,CSVPGIYEQYF,TGCAGCGTTCCAGGGATTTACGAGCAGTACTTC
TRBV5-1,15,TRBJ2-3,.,TRBD2,CASRAGESSTDTQYF,TGCGCCAGCAGGGCGGGGGAATCAAGCACAGATACGCAGTATTTT
TRBV9,14,TRBJ2-1,few,.,CASSVADSPNEQFF,TGTGCCAGCAGCGTAGCGGACTCTCCAAATGAGCAGTTCTTC
TRBV2,14,TRBJ2-7,.,.,CASIPLGQVDEQYF,TGTGCCAGCATCCCCCTCGGTCAGGTCGACGAGCAGTACTTC
TRBV28,13,TRBJ1-1,.,.,CASSGTPGPEAFF,TGTGCCAGCAGTGGGACACCTGGCCCTGAAGCTTTCTTT
TRBV19,16,TRBJ2-1,once,.,CASSIEGSWSYNEQFF,TGTGCCAGTAGTATTGAGGGTAGTTGGTCCTACAATGAGCAGTTCTTC
TRBV7-9,15,TRBJ1-4,once,.,CASSLWGATNEKLFF,TGTGCCAGCAGCTTGTGGGGAGCAACTAATGAAAAACTGTTTTTT
TRBV7-9,14,TRBJ2-3,.,TRBD2,CASSFSGRLNTQYF,TGTGCCAGCAGCTTTAGCGGGAGATTGAATACGCAGTATTTT
TRBV28,16,TRBJ1-3,.,.,CASRARQARFGNTIYF,TGTGCCAGCAGGGCCCGACAGGCTAGGTTTGGAAACACCATATATTTT
TRBV6-1,13,TRBJ2-1,.,TRBD1,CAARDRGLSEQFF,TGTGCCGCCAGGGACAGGGGGCTGAGTGAGCAGTTCTTC
TRBV28,16,TRBJ2-6,.,TRBD1,CASSSTRGSGANVLTF,TGTGCCAGCAGTTCCACCAGGGGGTCTGGGGCCAACGTCCTGACTTTC
TRBV6-5,14,TRBJ2-2,.,.,CASSYSTGTGELFF,TGTGCCAGCAGTTACTCTACGGGGACCGGGGAGCTGTTTTTT
TRBV7-9,15,TRBJ2-7,.,.,CASSLDREVSYEQYF,TGTGCCAGCAGCCTTGACAGGGAGGTCTCCTACGAGCAGTACTTC
TRBV6-5,13,TRBJ1-2,.,.,CASSYGGGGGYTF,TGTGCCAGCAGTTACGGGGGAGGGGGTGGCTACACCTTC
TRBV5-6,16,TRBJ2-7,.,TRBD2,CASSRPTGRGSYEQYF,TGTGCCAGCAGCCGCCCGACCGGGCGGGGGTCCTACGAGCAGTACTTC